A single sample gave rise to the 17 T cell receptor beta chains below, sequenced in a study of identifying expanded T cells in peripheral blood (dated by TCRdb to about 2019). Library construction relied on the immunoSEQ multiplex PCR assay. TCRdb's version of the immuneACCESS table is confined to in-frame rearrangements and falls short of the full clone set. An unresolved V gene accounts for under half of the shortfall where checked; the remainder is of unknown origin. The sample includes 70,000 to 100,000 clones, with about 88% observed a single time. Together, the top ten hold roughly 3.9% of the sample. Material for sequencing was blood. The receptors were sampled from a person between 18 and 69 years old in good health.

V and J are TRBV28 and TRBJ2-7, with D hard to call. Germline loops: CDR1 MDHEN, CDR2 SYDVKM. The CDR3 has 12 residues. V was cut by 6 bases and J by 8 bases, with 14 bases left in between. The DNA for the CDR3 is TGTGCCAGCAGCACGACCAGGACCCAGCAGTACTTC. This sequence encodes CASSTTRTQQYF. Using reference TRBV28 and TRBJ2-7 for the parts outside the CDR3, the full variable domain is DVKVTQSSRYLVKRTGEKVFLECVQDMDHENMFWYRQDPGLGLRLIYFSYDVKMKEKGDIPEGYSVSREKKERFSLILESASTNQTSMYLCASSTTRTQQYFGPGTRLTVT.

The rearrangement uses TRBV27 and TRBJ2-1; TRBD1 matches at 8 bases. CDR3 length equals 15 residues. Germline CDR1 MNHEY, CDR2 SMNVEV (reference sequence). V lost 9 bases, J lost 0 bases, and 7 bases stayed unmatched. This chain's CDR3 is CASGTGLSSYNEQFF. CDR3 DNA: TGTGCCAGTGGGACAGGTCTTAGCTCCTACAATGAGCAGTTCTTC.

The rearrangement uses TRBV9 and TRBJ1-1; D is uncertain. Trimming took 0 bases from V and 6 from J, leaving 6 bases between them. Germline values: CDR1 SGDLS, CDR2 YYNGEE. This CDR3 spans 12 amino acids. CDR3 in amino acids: CASSVVTAEAFF. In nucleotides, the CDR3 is TGTGCCAGCAGCGTAGTTACCGCTGAAGCTTTCTTT.

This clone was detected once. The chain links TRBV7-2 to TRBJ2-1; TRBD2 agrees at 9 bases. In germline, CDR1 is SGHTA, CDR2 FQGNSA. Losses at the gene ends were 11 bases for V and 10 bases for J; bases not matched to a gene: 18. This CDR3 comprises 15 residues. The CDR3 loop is CAGALRTSAFEEQFF. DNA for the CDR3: TGTGCCGGAGCTTTAAGGACTAGCGCCTTTGAGGAGCAGTTCTTC.

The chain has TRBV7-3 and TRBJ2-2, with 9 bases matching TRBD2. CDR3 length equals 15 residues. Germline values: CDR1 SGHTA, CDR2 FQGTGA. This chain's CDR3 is CATSPGLAHAGELFF. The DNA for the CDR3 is TGTGCAACCTCTCCGGGACTAGCCCACGCCGGGGAGCTGTTTTTT. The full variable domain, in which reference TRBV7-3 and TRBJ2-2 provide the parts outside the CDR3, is GAGVSQTPSNKVTEKGKYVELRCDPISGHTALYWYRQSLGQGPEFLIYFQGTGAADDSGLPNDRFFAVRPEGSVSTLKIQRTERGDSAVYLCATSPGLAHAGELFFGEGSRLTVL.

The CDR3 bases are TGTGCCAGCAGTTTAGTCGGGGAAGGCAATCAGCCCCAGCATTTT. Encoded protein: CASSLVGEGNQPQHF. V is TRBV28 and J is TRBJ1-5, with D uncertain. Trimming took 2 bases from V and 2 from J, leaving 10 bases between them. The germline gives CDR1 MDHEN, CDR2 SYDVKM. This CDR3 has 15 amino acids. The full variable domain, in which reference TRBV28 and TRBJ1-5 provide the parts outside the CDR3, is DVKVTQSSRYLVKRTGEKVFLECVQDMDHENMFWYRQDPGLGLRLIYFSYDVKMKEKGDIPEGYSVSREKKERFSLILESASTNQTSMYLCASSLVGEGNQPQHFGDGTRLSIL.

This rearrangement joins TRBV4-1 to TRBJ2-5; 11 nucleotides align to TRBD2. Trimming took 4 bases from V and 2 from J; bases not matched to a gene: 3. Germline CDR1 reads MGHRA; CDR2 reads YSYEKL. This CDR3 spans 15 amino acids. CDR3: CASSPGLAAQETQYF. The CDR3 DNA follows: TGCGCCAGCAGCCCGGGACTAGCGGCTCAAGAGACCCAGTACTTC.

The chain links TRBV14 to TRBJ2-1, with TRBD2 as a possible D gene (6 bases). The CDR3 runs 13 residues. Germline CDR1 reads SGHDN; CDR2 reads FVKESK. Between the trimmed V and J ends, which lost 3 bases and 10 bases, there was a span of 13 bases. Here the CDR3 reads CASSQEGFGEQFF. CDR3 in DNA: TGTGCCAGCAGCCAGGAGGGTTTCGGGGAGCAGTTCTTC.

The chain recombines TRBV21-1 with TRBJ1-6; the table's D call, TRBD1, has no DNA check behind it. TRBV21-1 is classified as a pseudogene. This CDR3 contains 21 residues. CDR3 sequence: CASSLPGQGFNGSSYNSPLHF. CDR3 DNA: TGTGCCAGCAGCCTACCGGGACAGGGCTTCAATGGGAGCTCCTATAATTCACCCCTCCACTTT.

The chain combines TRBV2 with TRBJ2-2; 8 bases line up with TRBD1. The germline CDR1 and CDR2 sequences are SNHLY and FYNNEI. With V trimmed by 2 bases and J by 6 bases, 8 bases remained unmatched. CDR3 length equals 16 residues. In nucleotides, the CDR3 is TGTGCCAGCAGTGAACAGGGGGCATATAGATCCGGGGAGCTGTTTTTT. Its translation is CASSEQGAYRSGELFF.

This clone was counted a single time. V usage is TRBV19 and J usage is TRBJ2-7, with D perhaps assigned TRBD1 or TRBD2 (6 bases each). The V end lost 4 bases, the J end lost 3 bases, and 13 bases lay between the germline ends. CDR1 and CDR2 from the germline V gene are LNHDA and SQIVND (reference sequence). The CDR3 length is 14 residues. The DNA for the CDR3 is TGTGCCAGTAGTACCCGTCGGGGGCTCTACGAGCAGTACTTC. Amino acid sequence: CASSTRRGLYEQYF.

The CDR3 sequence is CASSLVHSDEQFF. The CDR3 region has the DNA TGTGCCAGCAGCTTAGTGCACTCCGATGAGCAGTTCTTC. The chain combines TRBV7-2 with TRBJ2-1; D ambiguous. Trimming removed 1 base from V and 8 bases from J, with 9 bases in between. The CDR3 is made up of 13 amino acids. Germline CDR1 and CDR2: SGHTA and FQGNSA.

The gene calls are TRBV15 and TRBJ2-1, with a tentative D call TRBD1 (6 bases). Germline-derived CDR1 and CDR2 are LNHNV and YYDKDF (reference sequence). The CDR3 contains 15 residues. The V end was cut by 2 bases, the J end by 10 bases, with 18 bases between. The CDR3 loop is CATSRPQQGPSEQFF. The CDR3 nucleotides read TGTGCCACCAGCAGACCTCAACAGGGTCCTTCGGAGCAGTTCTTC.

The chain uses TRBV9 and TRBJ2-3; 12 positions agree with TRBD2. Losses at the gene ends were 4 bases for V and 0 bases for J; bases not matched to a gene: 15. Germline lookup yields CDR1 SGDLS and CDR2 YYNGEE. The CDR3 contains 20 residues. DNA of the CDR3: TGTGCCAGCAGCTTCGGGACTAGCGGGTCCCGGGCCTTTAGCACAGATACGCAGTATTTT. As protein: CASSFGTSGSRAFSTDTQYF.

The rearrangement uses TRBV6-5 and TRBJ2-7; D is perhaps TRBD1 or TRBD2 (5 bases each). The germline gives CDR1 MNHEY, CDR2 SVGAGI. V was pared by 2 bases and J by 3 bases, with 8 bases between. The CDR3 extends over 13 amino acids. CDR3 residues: CASSYRDDYEQYF. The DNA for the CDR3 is TGTGCCAGCAGTTACAGGGACGACTACGAGCAGTACTTC.

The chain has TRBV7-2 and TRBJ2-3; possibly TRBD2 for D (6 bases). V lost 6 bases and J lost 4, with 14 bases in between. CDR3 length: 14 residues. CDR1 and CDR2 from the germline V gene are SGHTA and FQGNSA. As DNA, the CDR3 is TGTGCCAGCAGGCGCCCCGGGAGATCAGATACGCAGTATTTT. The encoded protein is CASRRPGRSDTQYF.

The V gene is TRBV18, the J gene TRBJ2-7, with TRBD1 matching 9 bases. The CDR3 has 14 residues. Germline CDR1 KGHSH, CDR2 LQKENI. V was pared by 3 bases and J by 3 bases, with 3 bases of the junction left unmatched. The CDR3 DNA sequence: TGTGCCAGCTCACCGGGGACAGGGATCTACGAGCAGTACTTC. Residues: CASSPGTGIYEQYF.